One T cell receptor beta chain is described in this entry. Primers: 60 Vbeta forward and 13 Jbeta reverse. Assay: immunoSEQ multiplex PCR; the TCRdb copy retains only in-frame clones and omits some. The sample table sets out 55,000 to 85,000 clones. V was cut by 11 bases and J by 4 bases, with 14 bases left in between. Germline loops: CDR1 MGHRA, CDR2 YSYEKL. The CDR3 totals 12 residues. The data belong to a study of cytomegalovirus exposure and HLA in healthy donors. The specimen sequenced was PBMCs. The receptor comes from a woman aged 30 to 39 in good health and CMV-seronegative. The chain has TRBV4-1 and TRBJ2-5, with a weak D call TRBD1 (5 bases). This chain's CDR3 is CAVQGSGETQYF. CDR3 in DNA: TGCGCCGTCCAGGGATCGGGAGAGACCCAGTACTTC.